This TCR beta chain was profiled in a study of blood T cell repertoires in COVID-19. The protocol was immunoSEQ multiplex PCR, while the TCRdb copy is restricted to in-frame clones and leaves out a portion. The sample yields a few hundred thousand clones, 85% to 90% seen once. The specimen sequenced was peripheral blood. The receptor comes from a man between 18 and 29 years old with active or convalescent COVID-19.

Here the CDR3 reads CASSVLSGKETQYF. DNA of the CDR3: TGTGCCAGTAGTGTACTATCAGGGAAAGAGACCCAGTACTTC. This chain links TRBV19 with TRBJ2-5; D perhaps matches TRBD1 (5 bases). Germline loops: CDR1 LNHDA, CDR2 SQIVND (reference sequence). The CDR3 contains 14 residues. V was cut by 5 bases and J by 3 bases, with 13 bases left in between.